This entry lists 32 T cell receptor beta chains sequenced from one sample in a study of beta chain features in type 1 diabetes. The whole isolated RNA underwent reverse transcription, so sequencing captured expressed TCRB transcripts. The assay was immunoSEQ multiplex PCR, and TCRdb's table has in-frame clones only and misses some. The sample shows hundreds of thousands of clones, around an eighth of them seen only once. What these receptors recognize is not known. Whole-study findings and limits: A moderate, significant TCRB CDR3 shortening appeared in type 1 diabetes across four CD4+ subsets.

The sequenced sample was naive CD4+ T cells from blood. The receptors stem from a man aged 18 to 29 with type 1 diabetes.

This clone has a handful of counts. The CDR3 region is CASSPGTGGAPQHF. CDR3 nucleotides: TGTGCCAGCAGTCCTGGGACAGGGGGCGCGCCCCAGCATTTT. The chain recombines TRBV27 with TRBJ1-5; the match to TRBD1 covers 12 bases. Trimming removed 5 bases from V and 9 bases from J; junction bases left unmatched: 5. CDR1 is MNHEY, CDR2 SMNVEV, per germline (reference sequence). The CDR3 extends over 14 amino acids.

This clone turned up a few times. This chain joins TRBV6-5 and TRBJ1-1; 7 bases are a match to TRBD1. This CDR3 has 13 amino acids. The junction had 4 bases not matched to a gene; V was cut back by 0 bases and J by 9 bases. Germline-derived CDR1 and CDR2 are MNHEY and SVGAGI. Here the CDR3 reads CASSYSGQPKAFF. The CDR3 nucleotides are TGTGCCAGCAGTTACTCGGGACAGCCTAAAGCTTTCTTT.

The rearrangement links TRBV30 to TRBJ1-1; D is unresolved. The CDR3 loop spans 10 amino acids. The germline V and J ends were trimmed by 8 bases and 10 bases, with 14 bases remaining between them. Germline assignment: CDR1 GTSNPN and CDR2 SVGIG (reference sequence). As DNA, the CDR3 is TGTGCCCTCTCGTTGGACTTAGCTTTCTTT. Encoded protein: CALSLDLAFF.

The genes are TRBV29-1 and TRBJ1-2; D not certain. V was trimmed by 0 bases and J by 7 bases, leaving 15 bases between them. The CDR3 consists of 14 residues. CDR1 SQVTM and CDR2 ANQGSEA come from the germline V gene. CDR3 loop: CSVEDGRSRAGYTF. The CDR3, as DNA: TGCAGCGTTGAAGATGGGAGGAGTAGGGCTGGCTACACCTTC.

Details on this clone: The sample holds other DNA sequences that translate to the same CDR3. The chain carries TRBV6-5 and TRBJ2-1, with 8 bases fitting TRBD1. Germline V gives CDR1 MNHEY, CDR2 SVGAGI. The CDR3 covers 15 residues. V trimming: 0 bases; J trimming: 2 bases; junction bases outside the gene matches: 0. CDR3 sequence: CASSYSGQAYNEQFF. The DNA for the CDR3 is TGTGCCAGCAGTTACTCGGGACAGGCCTACAATGAGCAGTTCTTC.

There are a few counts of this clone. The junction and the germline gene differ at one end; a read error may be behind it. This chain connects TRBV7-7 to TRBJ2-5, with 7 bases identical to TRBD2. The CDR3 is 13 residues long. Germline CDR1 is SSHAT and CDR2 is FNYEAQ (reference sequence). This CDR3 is CASSPGGQETQYF. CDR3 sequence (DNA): TGTGCTAGCAGCCCGGGGGGACAAGAGACCCAGTACTTC.

CDR3 DNA: TGTGCCAGCAGCCATTTAAAAAGGACAGATTACAATGAGCAGTTCTTC. Protein sequence: CASSHLKRTDYNEQFF. The J gene is TRBJ2-1, the V gene TRBV14, with D possibly matching TRBD1 (6 bases). Trimming removed 3 bases at V and 4 bases at J, with 16 bases between. The CDR3 is made up of 16 amino acids. Germline lookup yields CDR1 SGHDN and CDR2 FVKESK.

CDR3 protein: CASSKGGNTGELFF. The CDR3 DNA follows: TGTGCCAGCTCAAAAGGGGGAAACACCGGGGAGCTGTTTTTT. J is TRBJ2-2 and V is TRBV7-3, with D tentatively TRBD1 (6 bases). CDR3 length: 14 amino acids. The V gene's germline CDR1 is SGHTA and CDR2 FQGTGA. V was clipped by 8 bases and J by 2 bases, with 12 bases between them.

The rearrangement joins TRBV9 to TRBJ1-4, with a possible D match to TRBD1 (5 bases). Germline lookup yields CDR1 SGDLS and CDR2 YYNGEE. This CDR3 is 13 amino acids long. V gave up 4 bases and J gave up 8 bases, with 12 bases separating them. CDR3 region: CASSPNTGEKLFF. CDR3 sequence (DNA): TGTGCCAGCAGCCCCAACACAGGAGAAAAACTGTTTTTT.

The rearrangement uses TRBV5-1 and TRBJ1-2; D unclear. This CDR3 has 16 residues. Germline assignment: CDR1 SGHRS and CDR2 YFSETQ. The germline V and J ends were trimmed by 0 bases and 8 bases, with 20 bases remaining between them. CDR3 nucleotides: TGCGCCAGCAGCTTGGGGATTGACGAAGCCCCGGGGGGCTACACCTTC. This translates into CASSLGIDEAPGGYTF.

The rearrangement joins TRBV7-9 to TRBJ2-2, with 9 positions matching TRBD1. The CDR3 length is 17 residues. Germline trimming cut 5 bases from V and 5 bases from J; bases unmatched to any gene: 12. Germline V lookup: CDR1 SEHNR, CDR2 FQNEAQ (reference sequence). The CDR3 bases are TGTGCCAGCAGCCGCATCCCTGGGACAGGGAAGACCGGGGAGCTGTTTTTT. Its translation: CASSRIPGTGKTGELFF.

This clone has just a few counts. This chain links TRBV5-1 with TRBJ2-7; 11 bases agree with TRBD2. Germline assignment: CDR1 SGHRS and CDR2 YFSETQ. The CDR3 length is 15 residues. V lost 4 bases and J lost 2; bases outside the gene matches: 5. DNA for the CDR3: TGCGCCAGCAGCGTCCTAGCGGGGGGCACCTACGAGCAGTACTTC. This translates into CASSVLAGGTYEQYF. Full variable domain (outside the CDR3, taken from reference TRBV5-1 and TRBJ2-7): KAGVTQTPRYLIKTRGQQVTLSCSPISGHRSVSWYQQTPGQGLQFLFEYFSETQRNKGNFPGRFSGRQFSNSRSEMNVSTLELGDSALYLCASSVLAGGTYEQYFGPGTRLTVT.

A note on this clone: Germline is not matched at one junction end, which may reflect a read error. CDR3 amino acids: CASSDQPQHF. DNA of the CDR3: TGTGCCAGTAGCGATCAGCCCCAGCATTTT. The gene calls are TRBV19 and TRBJ1-5; D is uncertain. Germline V gene data show CDR1 as LNHDA and CDR2 as SQIVND (reference sequence). This CDR3 region has 10 residues.

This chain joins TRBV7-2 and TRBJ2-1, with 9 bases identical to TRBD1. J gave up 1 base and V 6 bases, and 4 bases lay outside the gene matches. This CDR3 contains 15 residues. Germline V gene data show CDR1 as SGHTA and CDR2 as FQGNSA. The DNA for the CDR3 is TGTGCCAGCAGGCGGGACAGGGAATCCTACAATGAGCAGTTCTTC. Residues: CASRRDRESYNEQFF.

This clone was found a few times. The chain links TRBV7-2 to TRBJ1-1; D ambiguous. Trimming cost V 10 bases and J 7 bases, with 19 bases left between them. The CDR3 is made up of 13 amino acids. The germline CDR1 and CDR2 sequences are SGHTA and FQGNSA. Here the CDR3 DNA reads TGTGCCACGCACCAGTACGCCCGATATGAAGCTTTCTTT. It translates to CATHQYARYEAFF.

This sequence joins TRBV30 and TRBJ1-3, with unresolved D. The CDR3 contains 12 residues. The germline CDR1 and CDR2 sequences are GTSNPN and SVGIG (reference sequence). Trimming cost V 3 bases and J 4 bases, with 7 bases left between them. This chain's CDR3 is CAWRGGGNTIYF. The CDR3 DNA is TGTGCCTGGAGAGGTGGGGGAAACACCATATATTTT.

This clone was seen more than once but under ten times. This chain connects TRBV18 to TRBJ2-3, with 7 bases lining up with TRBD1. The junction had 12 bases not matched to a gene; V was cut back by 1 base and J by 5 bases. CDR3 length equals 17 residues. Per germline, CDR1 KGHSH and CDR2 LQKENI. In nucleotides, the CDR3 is TGTGCCAGCTCACCACAAATCGGCAGGGGGAATGAAGATACGCAGTATTTT. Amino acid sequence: CASSPQIGRGNEDTQYF. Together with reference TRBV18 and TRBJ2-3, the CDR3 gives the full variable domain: NAGVMQNPRHLVRRRGQEARLRCSPMKGHSHVYWYRQLPEEGLKFMVYLQKENIIDESGMPKERFSAEFPKEGPSILRIQQVVRGDSAAYFCASSPQIGRGNEDTQYFGPGTRLTVL.

For the CDR3, the DNA is TGCAGCGTCAGGGAGGGGCGGGGTGGAGAGACCCAGTACTTC. Residues: CSVREGRGGETQYF. The rearrangement uses TRBV29-1 and TRBJ2-5; 7 bases are shared with TRBD2. The CDR3 runs 14 residues. Losses at the gene ends were 6 bases for V and 4 bases for J; bases not matched to a gene: 11. Germline V gene data show CDR1 as SQVTM and CDR2 as ANQGSEA.

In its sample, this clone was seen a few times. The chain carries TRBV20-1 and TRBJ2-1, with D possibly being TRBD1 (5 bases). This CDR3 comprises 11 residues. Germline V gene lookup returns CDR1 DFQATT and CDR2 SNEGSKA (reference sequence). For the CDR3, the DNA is TGCACGGCCCAGGGCGGCAATGAGCAGTTCTTC. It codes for CTAQGGNEQFF.

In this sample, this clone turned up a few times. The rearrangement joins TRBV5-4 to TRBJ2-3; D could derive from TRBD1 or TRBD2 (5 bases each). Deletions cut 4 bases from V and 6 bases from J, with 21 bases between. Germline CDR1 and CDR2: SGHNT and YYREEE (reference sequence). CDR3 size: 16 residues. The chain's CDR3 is CASSTQRVGAGDTQYF. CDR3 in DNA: TGTGCCAGCAGCACACAACGGGTCGGGGCCGGGGATACGCAGTATTTT.

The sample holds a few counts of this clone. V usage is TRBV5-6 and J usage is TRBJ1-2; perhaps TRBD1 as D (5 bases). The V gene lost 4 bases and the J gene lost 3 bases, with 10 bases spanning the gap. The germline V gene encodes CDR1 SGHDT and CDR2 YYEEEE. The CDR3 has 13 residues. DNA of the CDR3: TGTGCCAGCAGCCCCGGACACTACTATGGCTACACCTTC. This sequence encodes CASSPGHYYGYTF.

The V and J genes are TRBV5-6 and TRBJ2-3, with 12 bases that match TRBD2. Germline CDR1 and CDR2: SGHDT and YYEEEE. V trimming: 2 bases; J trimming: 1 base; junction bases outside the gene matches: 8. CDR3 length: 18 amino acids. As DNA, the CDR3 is TGTGCCAGCAGCTTAAAGACTAGCGGGGGAATAGGCACAGATACGCAGTATTTT. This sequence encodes CASSLKTSGGIGTDTQYF.

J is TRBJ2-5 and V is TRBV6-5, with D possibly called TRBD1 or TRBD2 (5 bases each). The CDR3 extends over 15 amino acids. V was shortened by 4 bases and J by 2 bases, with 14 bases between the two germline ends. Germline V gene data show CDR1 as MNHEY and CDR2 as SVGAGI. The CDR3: CASSWGSRSQETQYF. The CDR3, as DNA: TGTGCCAGCAGTTGGGGGTCCCGGTCGCAAGAGACCCAGTACTTC.

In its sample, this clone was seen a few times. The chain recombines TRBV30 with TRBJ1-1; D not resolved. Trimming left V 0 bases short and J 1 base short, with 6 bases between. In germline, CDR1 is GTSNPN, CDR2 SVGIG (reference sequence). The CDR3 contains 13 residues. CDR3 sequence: CAWSVEQNTEAFF. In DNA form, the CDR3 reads TGTGCCTGGAGTGTAGAACAGAACACTGAAGCTTTCTTT. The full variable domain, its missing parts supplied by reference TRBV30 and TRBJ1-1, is SQTIHQWPATLVQPVGSPLSLECTVEGTSNPNLYWYRQAAGRGLQLLFYSVGIGQISSEVPQNLSASRPQDRQFILSSKKLLLSDSGFYLCAWSVEQNTEAFFGQGTRLTVV.

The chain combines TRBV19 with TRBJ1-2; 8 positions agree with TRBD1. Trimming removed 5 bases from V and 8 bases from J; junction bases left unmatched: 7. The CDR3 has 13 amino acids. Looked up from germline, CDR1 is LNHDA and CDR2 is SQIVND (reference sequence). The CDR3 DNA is TGTGCCAGTAGTCAACGACAGGGGCACGGCTACACCTTC. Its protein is CASSQRQGHGYTF.

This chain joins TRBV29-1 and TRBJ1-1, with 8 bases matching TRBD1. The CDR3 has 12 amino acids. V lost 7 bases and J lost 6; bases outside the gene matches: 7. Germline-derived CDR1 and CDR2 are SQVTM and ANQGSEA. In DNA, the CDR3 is TGCAGCGGTGAGACAGGGGACGCTGAAGCTTTCTTT. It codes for CSGETGDAEAFF.

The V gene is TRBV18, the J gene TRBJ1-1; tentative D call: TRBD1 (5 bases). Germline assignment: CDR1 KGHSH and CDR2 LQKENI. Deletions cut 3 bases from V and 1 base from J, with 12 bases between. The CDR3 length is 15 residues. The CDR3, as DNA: TGTGCCAGCTCACCGTTGGGACTGAAGAACACTGAAGCTTTCTTT. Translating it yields CASSPLGLKNTEAFF.

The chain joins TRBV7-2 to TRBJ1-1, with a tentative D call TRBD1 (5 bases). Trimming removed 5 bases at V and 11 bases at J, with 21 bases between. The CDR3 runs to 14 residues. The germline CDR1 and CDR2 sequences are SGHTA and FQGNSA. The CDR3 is CASSLVTGPATAFF. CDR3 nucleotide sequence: TGTGCCAGCAGCCTAGTGACGGGACCGGCGACGGCTTTCTTT.

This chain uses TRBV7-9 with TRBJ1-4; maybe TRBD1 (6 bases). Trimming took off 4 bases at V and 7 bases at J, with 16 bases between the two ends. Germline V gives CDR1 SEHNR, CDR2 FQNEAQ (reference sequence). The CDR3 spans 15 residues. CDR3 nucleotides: TGTGCCAGCAGCTCGACAGGTCAGGTAGCTGAAAAACTGTTTTTT. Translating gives CASSSTGQVAEKLFF.

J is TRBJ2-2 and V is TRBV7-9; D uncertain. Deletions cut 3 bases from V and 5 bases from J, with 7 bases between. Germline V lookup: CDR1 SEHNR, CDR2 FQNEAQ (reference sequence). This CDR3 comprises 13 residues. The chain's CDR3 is CASSFLETGELFF. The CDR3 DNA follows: TGTGCCAGCAGCTTTCTAGAAACCGGGGAGCTGTTTTTT. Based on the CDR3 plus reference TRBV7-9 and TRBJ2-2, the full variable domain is DTGVSQNPRHKITKRGQNVTFRCDPISEHNRLYWYRQTLGQGPEFLTYFQNEAQLEKSRLLSDRFSAERPKGSFSTLEIQRTEQGDSAMYLCASSFLETGELFFGEGSRLTVL.

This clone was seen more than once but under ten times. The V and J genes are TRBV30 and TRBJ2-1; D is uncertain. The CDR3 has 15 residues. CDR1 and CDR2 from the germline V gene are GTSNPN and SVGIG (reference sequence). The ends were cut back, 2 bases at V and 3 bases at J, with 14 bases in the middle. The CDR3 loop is CAWSRAQPHYNEQFF. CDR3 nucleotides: TGTGCCTGGAGTCGAGCCCAACCTCACTACAATGAGCAGTTCTTC.

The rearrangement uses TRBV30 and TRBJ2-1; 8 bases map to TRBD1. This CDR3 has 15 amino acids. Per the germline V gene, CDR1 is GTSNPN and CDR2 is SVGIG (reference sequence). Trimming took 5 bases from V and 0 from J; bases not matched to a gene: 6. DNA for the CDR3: TGTGCCTGGGGGCGGACAGGGAGCTCCTACAATGAGCAGTTCTTC. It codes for CAWGRTGSSYNEQFF.